This record covers a single T cell receptor beta chain. Its antigen is not known. This entry belongs to a study of OX40 agonist ivuxolimab in advanced cancers. Turning to the study itself: The treatment was a fully human IgG2 OX40 agonist, ivuxolimab.

Some clones are missing from TCRdb's copy, which holds only in-frame ones; the method was immunoSEQ multiplex PCR. In the table there are around 40,000 clones, more than 80% of which are singletons. The study, taken as a whole, reports: Expanded clones belonging to CD8+ T cells outnumbered, on average, those of CD4+.

The receptor was isolated from an adult with an advanced solid tumor such as melanoma, head and neck, liver or kidney cancer. This specimen was CD4+ or CD8+ T cells sorted from blood, taken in a trial of the OX40 agonist ivuxolimab.

This chain's CDR3 is CASSSDLPRADEQFF. In nucleotides, the CDR3 is TGCGCCAGCAGCTCTGACTTACCCCGCGCGGACGAGCAGTTCTTC. V and J are TRBV5-1 and TRBJ2-1; no clear D gene. Trimming shortened V by 3 bases and J by 10 bases, and 20 bases separated the two germline ends. This CDR3 has 15 amino acids. From germline, CDR1 is SGHRS and CDR2 YFSETQ.